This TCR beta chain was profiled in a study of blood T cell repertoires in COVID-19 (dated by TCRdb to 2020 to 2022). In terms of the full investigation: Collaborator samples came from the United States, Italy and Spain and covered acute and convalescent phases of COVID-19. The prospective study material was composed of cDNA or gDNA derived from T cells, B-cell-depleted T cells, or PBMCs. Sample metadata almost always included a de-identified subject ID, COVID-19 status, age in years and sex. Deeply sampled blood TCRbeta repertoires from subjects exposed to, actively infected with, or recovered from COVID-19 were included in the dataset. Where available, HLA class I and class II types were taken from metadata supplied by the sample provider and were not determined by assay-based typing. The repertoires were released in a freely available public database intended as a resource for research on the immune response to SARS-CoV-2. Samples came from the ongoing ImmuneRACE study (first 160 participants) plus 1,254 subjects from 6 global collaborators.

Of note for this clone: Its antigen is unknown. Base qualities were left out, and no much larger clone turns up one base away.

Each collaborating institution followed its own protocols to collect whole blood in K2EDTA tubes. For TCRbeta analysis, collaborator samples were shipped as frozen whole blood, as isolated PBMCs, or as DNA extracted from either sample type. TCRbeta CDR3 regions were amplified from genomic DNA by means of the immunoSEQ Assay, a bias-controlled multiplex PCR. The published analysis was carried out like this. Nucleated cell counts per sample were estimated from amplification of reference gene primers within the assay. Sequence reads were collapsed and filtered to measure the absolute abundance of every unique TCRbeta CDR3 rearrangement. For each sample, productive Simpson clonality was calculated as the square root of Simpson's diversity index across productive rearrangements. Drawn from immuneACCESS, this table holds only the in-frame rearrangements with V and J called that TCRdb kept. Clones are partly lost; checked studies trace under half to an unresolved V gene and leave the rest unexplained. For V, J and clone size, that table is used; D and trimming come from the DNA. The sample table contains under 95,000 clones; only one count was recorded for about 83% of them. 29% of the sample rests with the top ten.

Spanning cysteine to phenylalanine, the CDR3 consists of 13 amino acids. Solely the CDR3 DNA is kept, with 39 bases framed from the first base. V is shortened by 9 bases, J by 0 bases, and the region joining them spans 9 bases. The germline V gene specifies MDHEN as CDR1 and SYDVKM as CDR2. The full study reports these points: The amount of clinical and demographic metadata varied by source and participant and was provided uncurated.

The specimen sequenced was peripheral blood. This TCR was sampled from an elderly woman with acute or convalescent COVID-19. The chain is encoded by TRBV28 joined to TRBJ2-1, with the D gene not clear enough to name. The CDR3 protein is CASLGDSYNEQFF. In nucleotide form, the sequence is TGTGCCAGTCTAGGCGACTCCTACAATGAGCAGTTCTTC.